The present T cell receptor (beta chain) was sequenced within a study of T-cell reconstitution after alpha-beta-depleted transplantation in children listed by TCRdb under 2016. Some background on the complete study: Using TCR repertoire profiling, the study followed T-cell immune reconstitution in a quantitative way in children after TCRalphabeta/CD19-depleted allogeneic hematopoietic cell transplantation. Results and caveats for the whole study, not just this receptor: Over subsequent months, a decline in hyperexpanded clone frequencies was noted, and after one year, T-cell counts and TCRbeta diversity were mostly ascribed to newly produced T cells. The high TCRbeta diversity at day 60 in some patients was ascribed to recipient T cells and intrathymic progenitors that had survived conditioning. About two months after transplant, the apparently early recovery of alphabetaT-cell counts reportedly depended on just several hundred clones that had expanded rapidly and came from non-depleted graft cells.

Receptor libraries were prepared by PCR. TCRdb records Illumina HiSeq 2500 as the sequencer. TCR libraries were prepared with molecular barcoding, using unique molecular identifiers to normalize TCRbeta repertoire quantification. The public reads were reanalyzed by TCRdb: fastp trimming at Q25, MiXCR alignment, in-frame beta chains only. Rows with a matching CDR3 protein are joined into one entry that keeps the most common DNA and genes. In all, the sample holds around 600,000 distinct CDR3 sequences, and 23% of those were seen once. The ten largest clones take up around an eighth of the sample. The trim is 1 base for V and 11 bases for J, with a gap of 14 bases between the germline ends. Including cysteine and phenylalanine, the CDR3 has 13 amino acids. Only CDR3 DNA is held: 39 bases, read in frame from base 1. CDR1 and CDR2 are drawn from the germline V gene (reference sequence): LNHNV, YYDKDF. For this clonotype: This receptor's antigen is unknown. The sample holds no much larger clone one base away, and base qualities are not on file.

The sample's treatment or condition label, decoded: allogeneic hematopoietic cell transplantation with graft depleted of TCRalphabeta T cells and CD19 B cells. The transplant recipients were children given TCRalphabeta/CD19-depleted allogeneic hematopoietic cell grafts. Rearrangement joined TRBV15 to TRBJ1-1; there is no confident call for the D gene. The starting material was PBMCs, mostly from graft donor cells, obtained 360 days after TCRalphabeta/CD19-depleted stem cell transplant. The sequence came from a boy under three years old who had a stem cell transplant for acute myeloid leukemia, so the T cells may come from the graft donor. The CDR3 region has the sequence CATSRAEGVGAFF. The DNA sequence is as follows: TGTGCCACCAGCAGAGCGGAGGGAGTTGGCGCTTTCTTT.